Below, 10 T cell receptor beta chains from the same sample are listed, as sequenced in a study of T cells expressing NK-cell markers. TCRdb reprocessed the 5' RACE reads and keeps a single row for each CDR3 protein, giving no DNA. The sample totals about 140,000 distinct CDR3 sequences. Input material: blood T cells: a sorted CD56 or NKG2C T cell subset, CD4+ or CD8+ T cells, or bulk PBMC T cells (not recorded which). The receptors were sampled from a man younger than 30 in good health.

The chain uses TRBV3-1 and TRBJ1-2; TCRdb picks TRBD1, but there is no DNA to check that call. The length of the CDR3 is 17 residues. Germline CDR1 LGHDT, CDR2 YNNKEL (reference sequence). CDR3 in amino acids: CASSQEQGSRNNYGYTF.

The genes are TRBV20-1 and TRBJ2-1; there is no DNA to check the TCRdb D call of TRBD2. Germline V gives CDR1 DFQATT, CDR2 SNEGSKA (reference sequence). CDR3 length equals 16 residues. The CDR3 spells CSARPATSGSVNEQFF.

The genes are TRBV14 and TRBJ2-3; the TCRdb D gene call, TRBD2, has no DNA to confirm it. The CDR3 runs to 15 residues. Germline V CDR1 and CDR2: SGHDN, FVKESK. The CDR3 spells CASSPWTSGRAAQYF.

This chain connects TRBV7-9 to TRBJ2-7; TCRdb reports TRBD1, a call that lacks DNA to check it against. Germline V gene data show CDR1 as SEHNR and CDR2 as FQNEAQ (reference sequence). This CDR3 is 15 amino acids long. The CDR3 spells CASSSLSSPHYEQYF.

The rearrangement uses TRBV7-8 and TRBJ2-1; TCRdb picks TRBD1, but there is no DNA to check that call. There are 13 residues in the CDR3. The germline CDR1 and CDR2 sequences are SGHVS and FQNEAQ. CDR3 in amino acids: CATTGQGLSGQFF.

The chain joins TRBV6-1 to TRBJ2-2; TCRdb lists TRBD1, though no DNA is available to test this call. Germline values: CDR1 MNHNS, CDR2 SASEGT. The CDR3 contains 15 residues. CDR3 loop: CASKLRGTNTGELFF.

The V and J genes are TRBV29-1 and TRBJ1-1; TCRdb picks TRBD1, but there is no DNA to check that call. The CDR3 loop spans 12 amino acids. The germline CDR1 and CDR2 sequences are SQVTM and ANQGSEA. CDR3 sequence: CSAYRENTEAFF.

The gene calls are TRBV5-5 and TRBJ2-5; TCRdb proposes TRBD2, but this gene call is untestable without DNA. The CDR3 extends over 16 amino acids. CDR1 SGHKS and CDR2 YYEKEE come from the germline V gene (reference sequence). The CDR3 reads CASSFASAGYQETQYF.

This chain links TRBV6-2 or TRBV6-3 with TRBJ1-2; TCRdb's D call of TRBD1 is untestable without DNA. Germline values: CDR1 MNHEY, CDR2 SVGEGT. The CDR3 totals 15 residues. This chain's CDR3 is CASSQGTNLNYGYTF.

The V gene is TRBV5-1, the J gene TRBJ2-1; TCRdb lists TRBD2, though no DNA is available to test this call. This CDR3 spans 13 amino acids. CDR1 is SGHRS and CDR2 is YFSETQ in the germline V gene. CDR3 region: CASSLAGGNEQFF.